This TCR beta chain was identified in a study of T cells in Graves' hyperthyroidism and ophthalmopathy. Looking at the study overall: It was at initial diagnosis, before any treatment, that peripheral blood was collected. The study's findings and limits: Most expanded thyroid clonotypes above 0.001 recurred in blood. Ophthalmopathy and stable hyperthyroidism were separated by a 13 V-J model.

The germline CDR1 and CDR2 sequences are LNHDA and SQIVND (reference sequence). With 6 bases removed from V and 1 base from J, the gap between germline ends came to 10 bases. This CDR3 is built from 14 residues. Thyroid ultrasound, orbital computed tomography, clinical symptoms, and serum thyroxine and TRAb underpinned diagnoses. This clonotype was seen many times. Its specificity is not known. Regions amplified from RNA transcripts were the TCR beta CDR3 regions. HTBI primers drove first-round RT-PCR of the TCR CDR3. TCRdb re-called the multiplex PCR reads with MiXCR, one entry per CDR3 protein. The sample holds about 350,000 distinct CDR3 sequences, under 20% seen once.

Sample: blood. This receptor was taken from a woman aged 18-29 years with Graves' hyperthyroidism. The chain combines TRBV19 with TRBJ1-5; a weak D match, TRBD1 (5 bases). The CDR3 coding sequence is TGTGCCAGTAGGGCCGGGGGGAGCAATCAGCCCCAGCATTTT. Encoded protein: CASRAGGSNQPQHF. The whole variable domain, filled in from reference TRBV19 and TRBJ1-5, reads DGGITQSPKYLFRKEGQNVTLSCEQNLNHDAMYWYRQDPGQGLRLIYYSQIVNDFQKGDIAEGYSVSREKKESFPLTVTSAQKNPTAFYLCASRAGGSNQPQHFGDGTRLSIL.